The 21 T cell receptor beta chains given below trace back to one sample, sequenced in a study of neoadjuvant nivolumab and ipilimumab in lung cancer. Sequencing used immunoSEQ multiplex PCR; TCRdb keeps in-frame clones, though not all of them. This sample yields 40,000 to 55,000 clones, of which 75% to 90% are seen a single time; approximately 3.5% belongs to the top ten. This sample comprised blood, obtained before neoadjuvant nivolumab, alone or with ipilimumab. The receptor set was obtained from an adult with non-small cell lung cancer. Some clones in this sample may be carry-over from other donors' samples.

The V gene is TRBV19, the J gene TRBJ2-7; TRBD1 agrees at 9 bases. V was pared by 4 bases and J by 3 bases, with 10 bases of the junction left unmatched. The CDR3 covers 16 residues. Germline V gene sequence: CDR1 LNHDA, CDR2 SQIVND (reference sequence). CDR3 sequence: CASSTQVGQGLYEQYF. The DNA for the CDR3 is TGTGCCAGTAGTACCCAGGTGGGACAGGGTCTCTACGAGCAGTACTTC.

The V call is TRBV30, the J call TRBJ2-1, with 7 positions matching TRBD2. The germline V gene has CDR1 GTSNPN and CDR2 SVGIG (reference sequence). Losses at the gene ends were 3 bases for V and 9 bases for J; bases not matched to a gene: 14. This CDR3 has 15 residues. The CDR3 nucleotides are TGTGCCTGGAGGGCGCTAGCGGTCACGCTAGGTGAGCAGTTCTTC. It is translated as CAWRALAVTLGEQFF.

J is TRBJ2-7 and V is TRBV18, with TRBD2 matching over 7 bases. The CDR3 is 13 residues long. V was clipped by 3 bases and J by 3 bases; unmatched bases: 2. CDR1 KGHSH and CDR2 LQKENI come from the germline V gene. CDR3 region: CASSPGGGYEQYF. The CDR3 nucleotides read TGTGCCAGCTCACCTGGGGGGGGCTACGAGCAGTACTTC.

The J gene is TRBJ2-4, the V gene TRBV30; TRBD1 agrees at 7 bases. Germline CDR1 GTSNPN, CDR2 SVGIG (reference sequence). The CDR3 runs 14 residues. Losses at the gene ends were 0 bases for V and 1 base for J; bases not matched to a gene: 0. For the CDR3, the DNA is TGTGCCTGGAGTGTACAGGGGGCCAAAAACATTCAGTACTTC. Translation gives CAWSVQGAKNIQYF.

This clone was picked up one time. The V and J genes are TRBV6-5 and TRBJ2-5, with D possibly being TRBD1 or TRBD2 (5 bases each). This CDR3 spans 15 amino acids. V was clipped by 7 bases and J by 4 bases, with 19 bases between them. Per germline, CDR1 MNHEY and CDR2 SVGAGI. The CDR3 loop reads CASTPGTPEGETQYF. The CDR3 DNA reads as TGTGCCAGCACCCCCGGGACCCCCGAGGGAGAGACCCAGTACTTC.

This chain joins TRBV27 and TRBJ1-1, with D perhaps TRBD1 (6 bases). The CDR3 is made up of 14 amino acids. V lost 2 bases and J lost 4, with 11 bases in between. The germline V gene encodes CDR1 MNHEY and CDR2 SMNVEV (reference sequence). CDR3: CASSLGQGSTEAFF. DNA for the CDR3: TGTGCCAGCAGTTTAGGGCAGGGGAGCACTGAAGCTTTCTTT.

The V and J genes are TRBV27 and TRBJ2-1, with 9 bases that match TRBD2. The germline CDR1 and CDR2 sequences are MNHEY and SMNVEV (reference sequence). The CDR3 covers 15 residues. The J segment lost 5 bases and the V segment lost 3 bases, leaving 5 bases of the junction unmatched. The CDR3 DNA reads TGTGCCAGCAGTTTCGCCCTAGCGGGACACAATGAGCAGTTCTTC. This codes for CASSFALAGHNEQFF.

The chain joins TRBV2 to TRBJ2-4; D not certain. V was shortened by 6 bases and J by 8 bases, with 11 bases between the two germline ends. The CDR3 is 12 residues long. Germline lookup yields CDR1 SNHLY and CDR2 FYNNEI. The CDR3 sequence is CASRRTSDIQYF. CDR3 sequence (DNA): TGTGCCAGCAGACGGACCTCCGACATTCAGTACTTC.

Concerning this clone itself: Germline and junction disagree at one end, which may indicate a read error. This sequence joins TRBV28 and TRBJ2-1, with D perhaps being TRBD1 or TRBD2 (7 bases each). Germline CDR1 and CDR2: MDHEN and SYDVKM. The CDR3 runs to 13 residues. For the CDR3, the DNA is TGTGCCAGCACCAGGGGGGGCTATCCCATCCCAATCTTC. This encodes CASTRGGYPIPIF.

CDR3 residues: CASSPDGQNTEAFF. The CDR3 DNA is TGTGCCAGCAGCCCCGACGGGCAGAACACTGAAGCTTTCTTT. This chain connects TRBV7-9 to TRBJ1-1; no clear D. CDR1 is SEHNR, CDR2 FQNEAQ, per germline (reference sequence). V was clipped by 5 bases and J by 1 base, with 11 bases between them. This CDR3 region has 14 residues.

This clone showed up just a few times. The chain joins TRBV7-9 to TRBJ2-1; the D gene is possibly TRBD1 (6 bases). Germline V gene sequence: CDR1 SEHNR, CDR2 FQNEAQ (reference sequence). CDR3 size: 17 residues. The germline V and J ends were trimmed by 5 bases and 2 bases, with 19 bases remaining between them. In nucleotides, the CDR3 is TGTGCCAGCAGCCCCAGGGGCCGAGCGTACGCCTACAATGAGCAGTTCTTC. This codes for CASSPRGRAYAYNEQFF.

The rearrangement joins TRBV5-1 to TRBJ2-7, with 7 bases that match TRBD2. CDR3 length: 14 amino acids. The junction had 8 bases not matched to a gene; V was cut back by 3 bases and J by 5 bases. Germline V gene sequence: CDR1 SGHRS, CDR2 YFSETQ. This CDR3 is CASSSLGGPHEQYF. For the CDR3, the DNA is TGCGCCAGCAGCTCCCTGGGAGGGCCCCACGAGCAGTACTTC.

V usage is TRBV30 and J usage is TRBJ2-5; D is unclear. The CDR3 extends over 14 amino acids. Per germline, CDR1 GTSNPN and CDR2 SVGIG (reference sequence). The germline V and J ends were trimmed by 0 bases and 5 bases, with 13 bases remaining between them. CDR3 coding DNA: TGTGCCTGGAGTGTAATCGGTAGACCCGAGACCCAGTACTTC. Residues: CAWSVIGRPETQYF.

CDR3 bases: TGTGCCAGCAGCCCTAAACCCTACGAGCAGTACTTC. The encoded protein is CASSPKPYEQYF. J is TRBJ2-7 and V is TRBV27; D unclear. V gave up 6 bases and J gave up 2 bases, with 8 bases separating them. The CDR3 runs 12 residues. Germline-derived CDR1 and CDR2 are MNHEY and SMNVEV (reference sequence).

V usage is TRBV30 and J usage is TRBJ1-4, with unresolved D. V shed 1 base and J shed 11 bases, with 14 bases lying between them. The germline V gene has CDR1 GTSNPN and CDR2 SVGIG (reference sequence). This CDR3 comprises 13 residues. Written as DNA, the CDR3 is TGTGCCTGGAGTGGCGACACCCCGGCGAAACTGTTTTTT. Encoded protein: CAWSGDTPAKLFF.

V is TRBV7-6 and J is TRBJ2-7, with D perhaps matching TRBD1 or TRBD2 (5 bases each). V shed 5 bases and J shed 5 bases, with 13 bases lying between them. The germline V gene has CDR1 SGHVS and CDR2 FNYEAQ. CDR3 length: 13 residues. CDR3 sequence (DNA): TGTGCCAGCAGCCTCGGGACGGCCCACGAGCAGTACTTC. This gives the protein CASSLGTAHEQYF. Full variable domain (outside the CDR3, taken from reference TRBV7-6 and TRBJ2-7): GAGVSQSPRYKVTKRGQDVALRCDPISGHVSLYWYRQALGQGPEFLTYFNYEAQQDKSGLPNDRFSAERPEGSISTLTIQRTEQRDSAMYRCASSLGTAHEQYFGPGTRLTVT.

This chain joins TRBV5-1 and TRBJ2-7; TRBD2 agrees at 7 bases. This CDR3 comprises 15 residues. The V segment lost 1 base and the J segment 3 bases; nucleotides outside the gene matches: 7. From germline, CDR1 is SGHRS and CDR2 YFSETQ. The CDR3 spells CASSLYGRESYEQYF. The CDR3 bases are TGCGCCAGCAGCTTGTATGGGCGGGAGAGCTACGAGCAGTACTTC. Complete variable domain (other parts from reference TRBV5-1 and TRBJ2-7): KAGVTQTPRYLIKTRGQQVTLSCSPISGHRSVSWYQQTPGQGLQFLFEYFSETQRNKGNFPGRFSGRQFSNSRSEMNVSTLELGDSALYLCASSLYGRESYEQYFGPGTRLTVT.

The rearrangement uses TRBV6-6 and TRBJ2-1; D is unresolved. Germline CDR1 MNHNY, CDR2 SVGAGI (reference sequence). The CDR3 sequence is 11 residues long. V lost 2 bases and J 8 bases, leaving 4 bases between the germline ends. In DNA form, the CDR3 reads TGTGCCAGCAGTTACGCCGATGAGCAGTTCTTC. Translated, it gives CASSYADEQFF.

The chain carries TRBV6-6 and TRBJ2-1; D is unresolved. Germline lookup yields CDR1 MNHNY and CDR2 SVGAGI (reference sequence). This CDR3 contains 16 residues. V was pared by 0 bases and J by 6 bases, with 15 bases between. CDR3 nucleotide sequence: TGTGCCAGCAGTTACTCGATCGCTCTTGGGGTCAATGAGCAGTTCTTC. It encodes CASSYSIALGVNEQFF.

This clone was seen once. This chain joins TRBV27 and TRBJ2-1; either TRBD1 or TRBD2 may supply D (5 bases each). Trimming took off 9 bases at V and 6 bases at J, with 21 bases between the two ends. CDR1 MNHEY and CDR2 SMNVEV come from the germline V gene (reference sequence). There are 15 residues in the CDR3. In nucleotides, the CDR3 is TGTGCCAGAGATTTACGGGACCCCCTCATCAATGAGCAGTTCTTC. It specifies CARDLRDPLINEQFF.

This chain links TRBV6-1 with TRBJ1-2; D not certain. Germline V gene lookup returns CDR1 MNHNS and CDR2 SASEGT. Trimming removed 2 bases from V and 6 bases from J, with 10 bases in between. The CDR3 contains 13 residues. The CDR3 is CASSERDRDGYTF. The CDR3 nucleotides read TGTGCCAGCAGTGAAAGGGATCGGGATGGCTACACCTTC.